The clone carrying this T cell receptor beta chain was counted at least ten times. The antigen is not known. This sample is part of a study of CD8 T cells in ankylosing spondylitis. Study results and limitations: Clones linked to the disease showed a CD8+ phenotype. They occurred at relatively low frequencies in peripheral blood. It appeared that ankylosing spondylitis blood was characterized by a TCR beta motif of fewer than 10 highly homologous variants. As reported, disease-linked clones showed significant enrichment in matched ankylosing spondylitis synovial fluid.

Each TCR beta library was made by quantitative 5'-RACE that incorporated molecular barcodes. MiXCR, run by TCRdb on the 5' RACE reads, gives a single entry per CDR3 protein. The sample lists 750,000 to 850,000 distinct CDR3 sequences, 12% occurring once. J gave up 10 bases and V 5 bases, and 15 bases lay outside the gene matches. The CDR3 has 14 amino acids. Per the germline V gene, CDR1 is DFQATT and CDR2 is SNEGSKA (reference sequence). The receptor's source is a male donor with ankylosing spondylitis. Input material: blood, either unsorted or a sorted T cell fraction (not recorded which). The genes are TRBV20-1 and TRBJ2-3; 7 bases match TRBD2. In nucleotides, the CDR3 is TGCAGTGCTCGAAGGGAGGGGACCCATGTACCGCAGTATTTT. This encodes CSARREGTHVPQYF.